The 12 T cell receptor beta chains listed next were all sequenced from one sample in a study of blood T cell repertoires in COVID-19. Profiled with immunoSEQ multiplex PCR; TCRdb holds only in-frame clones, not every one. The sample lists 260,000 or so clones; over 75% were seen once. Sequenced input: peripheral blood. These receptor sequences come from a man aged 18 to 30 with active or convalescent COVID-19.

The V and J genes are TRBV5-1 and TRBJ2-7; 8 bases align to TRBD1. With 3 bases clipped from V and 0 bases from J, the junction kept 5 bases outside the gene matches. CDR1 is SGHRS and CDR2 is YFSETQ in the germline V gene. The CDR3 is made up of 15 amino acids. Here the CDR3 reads CASSYRTGHSYEQYF. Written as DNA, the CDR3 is TGCGCCAGCAGCTACCGGACAGGGCACTCCTACGAGCAGTACTTC.

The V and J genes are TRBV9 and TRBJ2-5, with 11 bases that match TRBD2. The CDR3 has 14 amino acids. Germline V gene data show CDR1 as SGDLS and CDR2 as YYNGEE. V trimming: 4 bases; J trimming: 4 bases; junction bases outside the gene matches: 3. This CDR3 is CASSFSGGAETQYF. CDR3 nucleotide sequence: TGTGCCAGCAGCTTTAGCGGGGGGGCAGAGACCCAGTACTTC.

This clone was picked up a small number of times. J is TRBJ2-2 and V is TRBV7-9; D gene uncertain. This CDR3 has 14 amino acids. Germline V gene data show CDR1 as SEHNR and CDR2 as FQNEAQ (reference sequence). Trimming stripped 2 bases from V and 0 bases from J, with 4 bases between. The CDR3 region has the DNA TGTGCCAGCAGCTTACTAGCGAACACCGGGGAGCTGTTTTTT. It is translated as CASSLLANTGELFF.

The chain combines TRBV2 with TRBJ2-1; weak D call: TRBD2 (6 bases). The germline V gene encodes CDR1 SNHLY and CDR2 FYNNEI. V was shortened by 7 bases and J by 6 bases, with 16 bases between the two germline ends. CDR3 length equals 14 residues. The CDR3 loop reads CASTEGTRGNEQFF. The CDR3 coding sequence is TGTGCCAGCACTGAGGGGACTCGGGGCAATGAGCAGTTCTTC.

The CDR3 sequence: CASSDNRDSNQPQHF. CDR3 sequence (DNA): TGCGCCAGCAGTGACAACAGAGATAGCAATCAGCCCCAGCATTTT. J is TRBJ1-5 and V is TRBV10-2; no firm D call. There are 15 residues in the CDR3. V was clipped by 3 bases and J by 0 bases, with 9 bases between them. The germline gives CDR1 WSHSY, CDR2 SAAADI.

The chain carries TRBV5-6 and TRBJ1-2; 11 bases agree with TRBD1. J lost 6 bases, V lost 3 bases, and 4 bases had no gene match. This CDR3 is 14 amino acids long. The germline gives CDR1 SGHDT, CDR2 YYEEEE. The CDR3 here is CASSYGTGGDGYTF. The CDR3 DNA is TGTGCCAGCAGCTACGGGACAGGGGGAGATGGCTACACCTTC.

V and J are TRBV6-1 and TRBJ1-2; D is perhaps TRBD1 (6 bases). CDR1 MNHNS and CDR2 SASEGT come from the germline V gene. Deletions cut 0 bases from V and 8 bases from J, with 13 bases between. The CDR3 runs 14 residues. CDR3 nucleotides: TGTGCCAGCAGTGAAGCGGGGGCGAGGCGAGGCTACACCTTC. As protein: CASSEAGARRGYTF.

This chain's CDR3 is CASSILAGVYNEQFF. CDR3 nucleotide sequence: TGTGCCAGCAGCATCCTAGCGGGGGTCTACAATGAGCAGTTCTTC. The chain combines TRBV7-8 with TRBJ2-1, with 10 positions matching TRBD2. Per the germline V gene, CDR1 is SGHVS and CDR2 is FQNEAQ. Trimming removed 5 bases from V and 3 bases from J; junction bases left unmatched: 4. The CDR3 loop spans 15 amino acids.

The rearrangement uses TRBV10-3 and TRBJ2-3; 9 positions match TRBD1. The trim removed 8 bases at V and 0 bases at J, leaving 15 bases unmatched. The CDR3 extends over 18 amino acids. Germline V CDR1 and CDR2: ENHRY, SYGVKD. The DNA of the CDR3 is TGTGCCATCCAAACGGGACAGGGAACCACTTCTAGCACAGATACGCAGTATTTT. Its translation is CAIQTGQGTTSSTDTQYF.

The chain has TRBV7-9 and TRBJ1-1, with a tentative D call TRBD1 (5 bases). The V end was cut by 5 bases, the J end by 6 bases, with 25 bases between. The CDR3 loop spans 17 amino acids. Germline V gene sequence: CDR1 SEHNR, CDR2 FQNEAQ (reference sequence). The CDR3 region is CASSPRSGMTGVAEAFF. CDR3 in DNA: TGTGCCAGCAGCCCCCGGTCGGGGATGACGGGGGTGGCTGAAGCTTTCTTT.

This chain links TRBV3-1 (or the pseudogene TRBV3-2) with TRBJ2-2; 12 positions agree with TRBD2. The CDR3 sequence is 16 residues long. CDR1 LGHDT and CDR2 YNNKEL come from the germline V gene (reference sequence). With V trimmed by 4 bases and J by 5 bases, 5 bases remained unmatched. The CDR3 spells CASSRLAGERTGELFF. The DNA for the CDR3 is TGTGCCAGCAGCCGACTAGCGGGGGAAAGAACCGGGGAGCTGTTTTTT.

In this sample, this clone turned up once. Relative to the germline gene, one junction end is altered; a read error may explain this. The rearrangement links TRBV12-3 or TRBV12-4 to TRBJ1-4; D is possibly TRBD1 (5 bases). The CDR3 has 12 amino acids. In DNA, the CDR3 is TGTGCCAGCAGTCTCGGGGGGGGTTTGAGGCTTTTT. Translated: CASSLGGGLRLF.